The entry below describes one T cell receptor beta chain. Per the original data handling: Reference gene primer amplification gave estimated nucleated cell counts. Libraries were prepared by immunoSEQ multiplex PCR; TCRdb keeps only in-frame clonotypes and omits some of them. V, J and clone size are taken as reported in that table, and D and trimming were inferred from the DNA itself. In the table there are 650,000 to 800,000 clones, about nine tenths of which are singletons. The data belong to a study of blood T cell repertoires in COVID-19. Across the study: The samples span acute and convalescent COVID-19 from the United States, Italy and Spain. T cells, B-cell-depleted T cells, or PBMCs provided the cDNA or gDNA that served as material.

Germline V lookup: CDR1 SGHTS, CDR2 YDEGEE. The CDR3 extends over 16 amino acids. The V gene lost 3 bases and the J gene lost 0 bases, with 12 bases spanning the gap. This sequence joins TRBV5-8 and TRBJ1-4; D is possibly TRBD1 (5 bases). Sample: peripheral blood. The TCR was taken from a woman between 18 and 30 years old with acute or convalescent COVID-19. CDR3 sequence reads: CASSSVDSPTNEKLFF. For the CDR3, the DNA is TGTGCCAGCAGCTCAGTCGACAGTCCAACTAATGAAAAACTGTTTTTT.